These 8 T cell receptor beta chains originate from one sample sequenced in a study of response to subunit inactivated influenza vaccine (dated by TCRdb to the late 2010s). Library preparation used RT-PCR. Sequencing was performed on an Illumina HiSeq 2500. Starting from the raw public reads, TCRdb applied fastp trimming at Q25, assembled clones with MiXCR and retained in-frame beta chains. Rows merge per CDR3 protein into single entries with the most common DNA and genes. In this sample the table shows about 700,000 distinct CDR3 sequences, approximately 14% of which occur a single time. The ten largest clones add up to more than 9% of the sample. Specimen: PBMCs from blood, collected roughly 13 days after vaccination. These receptors were taken from a man between 45 and 60 years old who received an inactivated influenza vaccine. Donor details come from another sample of the same person, matched by shared clones.

This clonotype appeared a few times. The chain uses TRBV5-1 and TRBJ1-6; 9 nucleotides align to TRBD1. Unmatched junction bases numbered 9, after V lost 4 bases and J lost 10 bases. The germline V gene has CDR1 SGHRS and CDR2 YFSETQ. There are 15 residues in the CDR3. The CDR3 loop reads CASSEAGTGRSPLHF. CDR3 sequence (DNA): TGCGCCAGCAGCGAAGCCGGGACAGGGAGGTCACCCCTCCACTTT.

This clonotype came up once. Written as DNA, the CDR3 is TGTGCCAGCAGCATAGTGTCTGGTGAGCAGTTCTTC. This gives the protein CASSIVSGEQFF. The chain employs TRBV9 and TRBJ2-1; D remains ambiguous. The V gene's germline CDR1 is SGDLS and CDR2 YYNGEE. Trimming took off 4 bases at V and 9 bases at J, with 11 bases between the two ends. The CDR3 is made up of 12 amino acids.

The rearrangement joins TRBV7-2 to TRBJ1-2, with 9 bases lining up with TRBD1. V shed 2 bases and J 1 base; nucleotides not matched to a gene: 5. Germline CDR1 reads SGHTA; CDR2 reads FQGNSA. The CDR3 spans 16 residues. In DNA, the CDR3 is TGTGCCAGCAGCTTACCGGGACAGGGTCTTAACTATGGCTACACCTTC. Amino acid sequence: CASSLPGQGLNYGYTF.

The chain recombines TRBV7-2 with TRBJ2-7; 7 positions match TRBD1. The CDR3 is 14 amino acids. Germline values: CDR1 SGHTA, CDR2 FQGNSA. After removal of 5 bases from V and 5 bases from J, the junction contained 9 bases not matched to a gene. The CDR3 nucleotides read TGTGCCAGCAGCCTTTCGGACAGGCTCAACGAGCAGTACTTC. Translated, it gives CASSLSDRLNEQYF.

V usage is TRBV20-1 and J usage is TRBJ2-6, with 9 bases that match TRBD1. The CDR3 has 17 amino acids. J gave up 2 bases and V 3 bases, and 8 bases lay outside the gene matches. The germline V gene has CDR1 DFQATT and CDR2 SNEGSKA (reference sequence). The CDR3 sequence: CSASAGQGMPGANVLTF. The CDR3 region has the DNA TGCAGTGCTAGCGCGGGACAGGGCATGCCTGGGGCCAACGTCCTGACTTTC.

Worth noting for this clonotype: An end of the junction does not agree with germline; a read error may underlie this. The CDR3 region has the DNA TGTGCCAGCAGCCGGACCCGATCGAACACCGAGGAGCTGTTTTTT. Its translation: CASSRTRSNTEELFF. The chain joins TRBV3-1 to TRBJ2-2; D gene ambiguous. From germline, CDR1 is LGHDT and CDR2 YNNKEL (reference sequence). CDR3 length: 15 amino acids.

The gene calls are TRBV6-2 or TRBV6-3 and TRBJ1-2; the D is unclear. Germline CDR1 is MNHEY and CDR2 is SVGEGT. CDR3 length equals 12 residues. V lost 2 bases to trimming and J lost 10 bases, with 11 bases between them. The CDR3, as DNA: TGTGCCAGCAGTTACCCTGATCGGGACTACACCTTC. Protein sequence: CASSYPDRDYTF.

This clonotype was observed a handful of times. The chain has TRBV24-1 and TRBJ2-3; D is uncertain. There are 13 residues in the CDR3. The V and J ends lost 1 base and 5 bases respectively, with 6 bases between them. Germline V gives CDR1 KGHDR, CDR2 SFDVKD. The CDR3 nucleotides are TGTGCCACCAGTGATTTTCGGGTAGATACGCAGTATTTT. Residues: CATSDFRVDTQYF.